Listed here are 27 T cell receptor beta chains from one sample, sequenced in a study of blood T cells in healthy people across ages. A sample-barcoded 5' primer and a J-beta primer mix were used in a second PCR of roughly 7 to 11 cycles. TCRdb reprocessed the 5' RACE reads via MiXCR and lists one record per CDR3 protein. The repertoire holds some 1.6 million distinct CDR3 sequences, with 30% to 35% as singletons. Input material: blood. Receptor source: a woman aged 25 to 39 in good health.

A few counts support this clonotype. The chain carries TRBV6-2 or TRBV6-3 and TRBJ2-7, with 7 bases that match TRBD2. The V and J ends lost 8 bases and 6 bases, in that order; junction bases with no gene match: 10. Germline CDR1 MNHEY, CDR2 SVGEGT. The length of the CDR3 is 13 residues. CDR3 sequence (DNA): TGTGCCAGCGCTGGGACGCGCGGGGGCGAGCAGTACTTC. Residues: CASAGTRGGEQYF.

The genes are TRBV7-8 and TRBJ1-1; perhaps TRBD1 as D (6 bases). The V end was cut by 4 bases, the J end by 2 bases, with 17 bases between. The CDR3 runs 16 residues. CDR1 and CDR2 from the germline V gene are SGHVS and FQNEAQ. The CDR3 DNA reads TGTGCCAGCAGCTCCCTAGGGTTACAGGGTAACACTGAAGCTTTCTTT. Translated, it gives CASSSLGLQGNTEAFF.

This clonotype has more than one count but fewer than ten. The chain employs TRBV7-2 and TRBJ2-4; TRBD1 might be the D (5 bases). This CDR3 contains 14 residues. CDR1 is SGHTA and CDR2 is FQGNSA in the germline V gene. The V and J ends lost 7 bases and 1 base respectively, with 11 bases between them. CDR3 nucleotide sequence: TGTGCCAGCACCCTGGGGCATGCCAAAAACATTCAGTACTTC. Translated, it gives CASTLGHAKNIQYF.

This clonotype has only a few counts. The gene calls are TRBV7-8 and TRBJ2-7; 7 bases fit TRBD2. The CDR3 spans 14 residues. CDR1 and CDR2 (germline): SGHVS, FQNEAQ. The V and J ends lost 2 bases and 3 bases, in that order; junction bases with no gene match: 4. CDR3 in DNA: TGTGCCAGCAGCTTATCGCCTAGCGGCTACGAGCAGTACTTC. This encodes CASSLSPSGYEQYF.

The rearrangement uses TRBV20-1 and TRBJ2-6; 9 bases align to TRBD1. The germline V gene has CDR1 DFQATT and CDR2 SNEGSKA (reference sequence). With 0 bases clipped from V and 4 bases from J, the junction kept 7 bases outside the gene matches. This CDR3 spans 17 amino acids. CDR3 nucleotide sequence: TGCAGTGCTAGAGAACTCACAGGGGGCGGGGGGGCCAACGTCCTGACTTTC. Protein sequence: CSARELTGGGGANVLTF.

The V gene is TRBV12-3 or TRBV12-4, the J gene TRBJ2-1; 13 positions match TRBD2. V lost 6 bases, J lost 8 bases, and 7 bases stayed unmatched. The CDR3 covers 15 residues. CDR3 residues: CASRPGTSGAYEQFF. For the CDR3, the DNA is TGTGCCAGCAGGCCCGGGACTAGCGGGGCTTATGAGCAGTTCTTC.

The rearrangement links TRBV5-1 to TRBJ2-1; D uncertain. The CDR3 totals 13 residues. Germline V lookup: CDR1 SGHRS, CDR2 YFSETQ. V was pared by 2 bases and J by 9 bases, with 12 bases between. The DNA of the CDR3 is TGCGCCAGCAGCTTTGGGAATCAAGGTGAGCAGTTCTTC. It specifies CASSFGNQGEQFF.

The gene calls are TRBV4-1 and TRBJ2-4; tentatively, D is TRBD1 or TRBD2 (6 bases each). The closer fit of TRBJ2-7 to the DNA end suggests the J call may be wrong. The V gene's germline CDR1 is MGHRA and CDR2 YSYEKL. The CDR3 has 16 amino acids. CDR3 protein: CASSHGSLGGDYEQYF. For the CDR3, the DNA is TGCGCCAGCAGCCATGGGTCCCTGGGGGGCGACTACGAGCAGTACTTC.

This chain uses TRBV5-1 with TRBJ1-2; 8 bases fit TRBD1. The length of the CDR3 is 18 residues. The V gene's germline CDR1 is SGHRS and CDR2 YFSETQ. V lost 4 bases and J lost 5; bases outside the gene matches: 19. The CDR3 reads CASSRIRNRGKLGYGYTF. The CDR3 DNA follows: TGCGCCAGCAGCCGGATACGGAACAGGGGGAAACTGGGGTATGGCTACACCTTC.

The sample holds a few counts of this clonotype. This chain connects TRBV20-1 to TRBJ2-5; TRBD2 matches at 9 bases. Germline V CDR1 and CDR2: DFQATT, SNEGSKA (reference sequence). V was pared by 6 bases and J by 1 base, with 21 bases of the junction left unmatched. There are 19 residues in the CDR3. The CDR3 spells CSATPPGRGGRGFQETQYF. The CDR3 nucleotides read TGCAGTGCCACCCCTCCGGGGCGGGGGGGCCGCGGCTTCCAAGAGACCCAGTACTTC.

On this clonotype itself: Being one base from a much bigger clone, this may be a read error. The chain joins TRBV4-1 to TRBJ1-5; D possibly corresponds to TRBD1 (5 bases). Per germline, CDR1 MGHRA and CDR2 YSYEKL. The CDR3 sequence is 15 residues long. The CDR3 protein is CAGSHNGAPNQPQHF. As DNA, the CDR3 is TGCGCCGGCAGCCATAATGGGGCGCCAAATCAGCCCCAGCATTTT.

Worth noting for this clonotype: One end of the junction is discordant with germline, which a read error may explain. V gene TRBV29-1 combines with J gene TRBJ2-1; no definite D call. The CDR3 runs 16 residues. The V gene's germline CDR1 is SQVTM and CDR2 ANQGSEA. This CDR3 is CSVEFFRRPGCNEQFF. Here the CDR3 DNA reads TGCAGTGTTGAATTTTTTCGACGCCCGGGCTGCAATGAGCAGTTCTTC.

In regard to this clonotype: A much more abundant neighbour one base away suggests this may be a read error. V is TRBV29-1 and J is TRBJ1-2; D is undetermined. CDR1 is SQVTM and CDR2 is ANQGSEA in the germline V gene. The V and J ends lost 1 base and 7 bases respectively, with 16 bases between them. The CDR3 has 14 residues. The CDR3 is CSVEGIAQLSGYTF. The CDR3 DNA follows: TGCAGCGTTGAAGGAATCGCTCAGCTAAGTGGCTACACCTTC.

The table lists this clonotype with a few counts. The CDR3 protein is CASSLDRSDHEQFF. The CDR3 bases are TGTGCCAGCAGCTTAGATAGGTCAGATCATGAGCAGTTCTTC. The chain is built from TRBV11-2 and TRBJ2-1, with D unresolved. With 0 bases removed from V and 8 bases from J, the gap between germline ends came to 11 bases. CDR3 length: 14 residues. Per germline, CDR1 SGHAT and CDR2 FQNNGV.

The CDR3 DNA reads TGTGCCACCGGGAGGGACGGGGGCTATACCTCCTACGAGCAGTACTTC. Its translation is CATGRDGGYTSYEQYF. The rearrangement links TRBV24-1 to TRBJ2-7; D is possibly TRBD2 (7 bases). Trimming took 9 bases from V and 0 from J, leaving 20 bases between them. There are 16 residues in the CDR3. Germline CDR1 and CDR2: KGHDR and SFDVKD.

The CDR3 reads CASSPFGGGEGEKLFF. CDR3 bases: TGTGCCAGCAGCCCCTTCGGAGGGGGCGAGGGTGAAAAACTGTTTTTT. The rearrangement uses TRBV5-4 and TRBJ1-4; 7 positions match TRBD1. V was pared by 4 bases and J by 7 bases, with 13 bases of the junction left unmatched. The CDR3 covers 16 residues. Germline values: CDR1 SGHNT, CDR2 YYREEE (reference sequence).

V is TRBV9 and J is TRBJ1-5; D unclear. Germline CDR1 is SGDLS and CDR2 is YYNGEE. V was shortened by 4 bases and J by 3 bases, with 14 bases between the two germline ends. The CDR3 is made up of 15 amino acids. The CDR3 reads CASSSSDGNNQPQHF. CDR3 sequence (DNA): TGTGCCAGCAGCTCTAGCGACGGGAACAATCAGCCCCAGCATTTT.

In its sample, this clonotype was seen a few times. This chain uses TRBV7-3 with TRBJ2-1, with 8 bases identical to TRBD2. The CDR3 length is 15 residues. Germline values: CDR1 SGHTA, CDR2 FQGTGA. The trim removed 4 bases at V and 5 bases at J, leaving 7 bases unmatched. The CDR3 region has the DNA TGTGCCAGCAGCTCAACGGGGGGGCGCCACAATGAGCAGTTCTTC. It yields the protein CASSSTGGRHNEQFF.

This clonotype turned up a few times. The rearrangement links TRBV19 to TRBJ2-3; D remains unclear. The germline V and J ends were trimmed by 7 bases and 2 bases, with 7 bases remaining between them. CDR1 LNHDA and CDR2 SQIVND come from the germline V gene (reference sequence). The CDR3 runs 12 residues. Here the CDR3 reads CASTGVTDTQYF. The CDR3 DNA follows: TGTGCCAGTACAGGTGTCACAGATACGCAGTATTTT.

To note about this clonotype: This clone may be a read error of a much larger clone one base away. V and J are TRBV2 and TRBJ2-1; D is ambiguous. Between the trimmed V and J ends, which lost 6 bases and 7 bases, there was a span of 13 bases. CDR1 is SNHLY, CDR2 FYNNEI, per germline. CDR3 size: 13 residues. The CDR3 loop is CASRVGLRNEQFF. DNA of the CDR3: TGTGCCAGCAGGGTGGGCCTACGGAATGAGCAGTTCTTC.

Only a few counts were recorded for this clonotype. CDR3 sequence: CATSRGLQLAGVGNEQFF. The CDR3 nucleotides are TGTGCCACCAGCAGAGGACTCCAACTAGCGGGAGTTGGTAATGAGCAGTTCTTC. V gene TRBV15 combines with J gene TRBJ2-1; 11 bases line up with TRBD2. The CDR3 is made up of 18 amino acids. The germline V gene encodes CDR1 LNHNV and CDR2 YYDKDF (reference sequence). V lost 1 base, J lost 7 bases, and 12 bases stayed unmatched.

This clonotype occurred a few times. One end of the junction varies from germline; a read error may be responsible. The V gene is TRBV5-1, the J gene TRBJ2-1; possible D gene TRBD2, 5 bases. The CDR3 length is 15 residues. From germline, CDR1 is SGHRS and CDR2 YFSETQ. The CDR3, as DNA: TGCGCCAGCAGCACCGGGAACGCTCCCTACGATGAGCAGTTCTTC. Protein: CASSTGNAPYDEQFF.

The genes are TRBV20-1 and TRBJ2-7; the match to TRBD2 covers 9 bases. This CDR3 is 14 amino acids long. V lost 2 bases to trimming and J lost 4 bases; unmatched junction nucleotides: 6. Germline V gene sequence: CDR1 DFQATT, CDR2 SNEGSKA (reference sequence). Written as DNA, the CDR3 is TGCAGTGCTAGACTTAGCGGGAGTGAATACGAGCAGTACTTC. The encoded protein is CSARLSGSEYEQYF.

Only a few counts were recorded for this clonotype. The gene calls are TRBV20-1 and TRBJ2-7, with D hard to call. CDR1 and CDR2 (germline): DFQATT, SNEGSKA (reference sequence). V lost 3 bases and J 4 bases, leaving 19 bases between the germline ends. This CDR3 region has 15 residues. This CDR3 reads CSARGPGHLLYEQYF. The CDR3 nucleotides are TGCAGTGCTAGGGGTCCAGGCCACCTCCTATACGAGCAGTACTTC.

This clonotype was detected many times. The genes are TRBV7-2 and TRBJ1-5; TRBD1 aligns across 7 bases. CDR3 size: 16 residues. The junction had 5 bases not matched to a gene; V was cut back by 1 base and J by 2 bases. CDR1 and CDR2 (germline): SGHTA, FQGNSA. The CDR3 loop is CASSLVTGARNQPQHF. CDR3 DNA sequence: TGTGCCAGCAGCTTAGTTACAGGGGCCCGCAATCAGCCCCAGCATTTT.

This clonotype has only a few counts. The J gene is TRBJ2-1, the V gene TRBV11-2, with TRBD2 identical over 15 bases. Per the germline V gene, CDR1 is SGHAT and CDR2 is FQNNGV. The ends lost 5 bases at V and 9 bases at J; junction bases unmatched: 8. The CDR3 loop spans 16 amino acids. The CDR3 loop is CASSHRGTSGGIEQFF. In nucleotides, the CDR3 is TGTGCCAGCAGCCATCGAGGGACTAGCGGGGGGATTGAGCAGTTCTTC.

There are many counts of this clonotype. The J gene is TRBJ2-3, the V gene TRBV29-1; 7 nucleotides align to TRBD2. Trimming removed 4 bases from V and 2 bases from J; junction bases left unmatched: 3. The CDR3 runs to 13 residues. Germline CDR1 is SQVTM and CDR2 is ANQGSEA. This chain's CDR3 is CSVGLALTDTQYF. The CDR3, as DNA: TGCAGCGTTGGACTAGCTCTCACAGATACGCAGTATTTT.